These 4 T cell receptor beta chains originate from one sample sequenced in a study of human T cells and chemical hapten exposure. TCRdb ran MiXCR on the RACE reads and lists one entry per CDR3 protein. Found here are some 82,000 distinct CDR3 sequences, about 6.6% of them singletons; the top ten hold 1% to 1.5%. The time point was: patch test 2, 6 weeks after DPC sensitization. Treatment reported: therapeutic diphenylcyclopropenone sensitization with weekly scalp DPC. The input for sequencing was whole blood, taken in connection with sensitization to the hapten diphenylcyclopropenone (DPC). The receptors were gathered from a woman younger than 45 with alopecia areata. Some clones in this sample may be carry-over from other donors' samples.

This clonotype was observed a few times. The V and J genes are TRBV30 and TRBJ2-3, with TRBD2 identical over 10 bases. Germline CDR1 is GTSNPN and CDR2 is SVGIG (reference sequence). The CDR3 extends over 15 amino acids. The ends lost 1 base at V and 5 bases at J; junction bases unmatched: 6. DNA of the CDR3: TGTGCCTGGAGTGAAGCGGGGGGGCACAGAGATACGCAGTATTTT. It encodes CAWSEAGGHRDTQYF.

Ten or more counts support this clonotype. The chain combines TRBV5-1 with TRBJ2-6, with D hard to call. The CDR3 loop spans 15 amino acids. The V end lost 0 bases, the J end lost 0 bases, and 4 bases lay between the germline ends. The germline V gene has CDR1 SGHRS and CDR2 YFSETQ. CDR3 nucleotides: TGCGCCAGCAGCTTGGAGGGCTCTGGGGCCAACGTCCTGACTTTC. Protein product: CASSLEGSGANVLTF.

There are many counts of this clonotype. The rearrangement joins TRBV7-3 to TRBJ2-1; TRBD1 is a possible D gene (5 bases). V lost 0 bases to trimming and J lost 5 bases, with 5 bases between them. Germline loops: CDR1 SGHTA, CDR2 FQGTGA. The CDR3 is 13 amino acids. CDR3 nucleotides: TGTGCCAGCAGCTTAACAGGGGACAATGAGCAGTTCTTC. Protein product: CASSLTGDNEQFF.

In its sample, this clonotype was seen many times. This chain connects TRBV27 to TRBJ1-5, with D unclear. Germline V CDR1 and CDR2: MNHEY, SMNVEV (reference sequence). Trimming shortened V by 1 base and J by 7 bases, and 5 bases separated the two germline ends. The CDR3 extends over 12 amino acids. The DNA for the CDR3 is TGTGCCAGCAGTTTATTGGGACAGCCCCAGCATTTT. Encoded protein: CASSLLGQPQHF.